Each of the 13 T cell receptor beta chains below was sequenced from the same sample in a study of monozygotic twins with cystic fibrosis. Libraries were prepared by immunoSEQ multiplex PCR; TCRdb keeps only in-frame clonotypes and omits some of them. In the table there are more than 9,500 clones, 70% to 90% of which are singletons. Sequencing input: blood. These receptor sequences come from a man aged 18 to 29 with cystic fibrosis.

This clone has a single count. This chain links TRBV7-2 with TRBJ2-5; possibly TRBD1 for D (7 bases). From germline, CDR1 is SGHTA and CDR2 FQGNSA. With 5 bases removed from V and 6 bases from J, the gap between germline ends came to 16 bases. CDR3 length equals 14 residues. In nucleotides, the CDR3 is TGTGCCAGCAGCGTAGGGGGCGCGGGAAAGACCCAGTACTTC. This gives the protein CASSVGGAGKTQYF.

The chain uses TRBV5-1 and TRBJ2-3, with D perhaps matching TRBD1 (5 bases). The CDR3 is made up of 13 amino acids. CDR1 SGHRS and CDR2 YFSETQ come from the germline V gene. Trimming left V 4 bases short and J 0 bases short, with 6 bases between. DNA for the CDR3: TGCGCCAGCAGCGGGGCTAGCACAGATACGCAGTATTTT. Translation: CASSGASTDTQYF.

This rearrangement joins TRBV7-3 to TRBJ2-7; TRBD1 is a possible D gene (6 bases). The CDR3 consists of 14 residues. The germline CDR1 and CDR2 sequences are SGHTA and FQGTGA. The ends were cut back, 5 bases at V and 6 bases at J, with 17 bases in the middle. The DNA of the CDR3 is TGTGCCAGCAGCCCGATTGGGGGACACAGCGAGCAGTACTTC. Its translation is CASSPIGGHSEQYF.

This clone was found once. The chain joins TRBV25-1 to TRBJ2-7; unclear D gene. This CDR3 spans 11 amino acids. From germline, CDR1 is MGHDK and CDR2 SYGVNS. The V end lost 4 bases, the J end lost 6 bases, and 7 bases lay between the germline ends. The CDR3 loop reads CASSARFEQYF. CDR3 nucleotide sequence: TGTGCCAGCAGTGCTAGGTTCGAGCAGTACTTC.

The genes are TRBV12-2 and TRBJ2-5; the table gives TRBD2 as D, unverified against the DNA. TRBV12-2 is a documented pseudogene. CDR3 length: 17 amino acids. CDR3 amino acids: CASRLGSGREEKETQYF. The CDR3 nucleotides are TGTGCAAGTCGCTTAGGTTCGGGGCGGGAGGAGAAAGAGACCCAGTACTTC.

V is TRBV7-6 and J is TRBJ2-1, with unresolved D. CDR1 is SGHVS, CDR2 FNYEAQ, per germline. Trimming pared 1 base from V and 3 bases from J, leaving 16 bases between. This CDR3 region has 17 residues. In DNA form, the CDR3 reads TGTGCCAGCAGCTTAGAAGGGATTAGTCTCAACTACAATGAGCAGTTCTTC. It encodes CASSLEGISLNYNEQFF.

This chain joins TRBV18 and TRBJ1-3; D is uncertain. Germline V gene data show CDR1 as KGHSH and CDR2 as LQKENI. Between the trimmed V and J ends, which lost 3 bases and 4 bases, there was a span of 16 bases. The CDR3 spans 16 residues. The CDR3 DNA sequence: TGTGCCAGCTCACCGGTTGCGTTGGAAGCAGGAAACACCATATATTTT. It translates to CASSPVALEAGNTIYF.

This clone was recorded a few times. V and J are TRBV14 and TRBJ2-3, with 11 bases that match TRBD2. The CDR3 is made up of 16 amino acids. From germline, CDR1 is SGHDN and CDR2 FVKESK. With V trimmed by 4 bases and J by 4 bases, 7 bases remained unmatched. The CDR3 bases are TGTGCCAGCAGCCTTCGGGTAGCGGGGGGGCCAGATACGCAGTATTTT. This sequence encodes CASSLRVAGGPDTQYF.

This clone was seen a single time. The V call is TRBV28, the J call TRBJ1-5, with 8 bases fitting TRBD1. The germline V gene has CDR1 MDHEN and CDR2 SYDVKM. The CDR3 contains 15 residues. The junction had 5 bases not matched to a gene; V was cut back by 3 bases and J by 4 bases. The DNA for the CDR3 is TGTGCCAGCAGTTTGGTTGGGACAGGTAATCAGCCCCAGCATTTT. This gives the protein CASSLVGTGNQPQHF.

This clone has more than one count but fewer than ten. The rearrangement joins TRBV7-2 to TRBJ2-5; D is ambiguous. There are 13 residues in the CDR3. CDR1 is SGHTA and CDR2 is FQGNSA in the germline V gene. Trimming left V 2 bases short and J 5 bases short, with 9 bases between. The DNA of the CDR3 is TGTGCCAGCAGCTTATACTCGGAGGAGACCCAGTACTTC. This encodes CASSLYSEETQYF.

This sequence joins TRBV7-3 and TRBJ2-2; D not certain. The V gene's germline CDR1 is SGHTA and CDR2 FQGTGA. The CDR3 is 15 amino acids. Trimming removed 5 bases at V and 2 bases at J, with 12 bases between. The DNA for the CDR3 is TGTGCCAGCAGCCGAGGACGGATAAACACCGGGGAGCTGTTTTTT. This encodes CASSRGRINTGELFF. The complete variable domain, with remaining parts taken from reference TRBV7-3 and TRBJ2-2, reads GAGVSQTPSNKVTEKGKYVELRCDPISGHTALYWYRQSLGQGPEFLIYFQGTGAADDSGLPNDRFFAVRPEGSVSTLKIQRTERGDSAVYLCASSRGRINTGELFFGEGSRLTVL.

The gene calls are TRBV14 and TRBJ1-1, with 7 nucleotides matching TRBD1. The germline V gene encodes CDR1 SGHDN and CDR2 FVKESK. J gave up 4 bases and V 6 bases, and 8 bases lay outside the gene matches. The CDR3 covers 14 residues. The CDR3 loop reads CASSRSPGGTEAFF. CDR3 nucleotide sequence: TGTGCCAGCAGTCGGTCTCCAGGGGGCACTGAAGCTTTCTTT. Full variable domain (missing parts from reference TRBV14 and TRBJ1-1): EAGVTQFPSHSVIEKGQTVTLRCDPISGHDNLYWYRRVMGKEIKFLLHFVKESKQDESGMPNNRFLAERTGGTYSTLKVQPAELEDSGVYFCASSRSPGGTEAFFGQGTRLTVV.

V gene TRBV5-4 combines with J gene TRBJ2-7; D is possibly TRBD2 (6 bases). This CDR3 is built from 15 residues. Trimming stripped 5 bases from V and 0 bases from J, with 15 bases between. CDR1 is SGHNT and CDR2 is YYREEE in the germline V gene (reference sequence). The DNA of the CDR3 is TGTGCCAGCAGTTCCCGGGACTGGAGCTCCTACGAGCAGTACTTC. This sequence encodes CASSSRDWSSYEQYF.